This T cell receptor (beta chain) stems from a study of T cells in Graves' hyperthyroidism and ophthalmopathy. Findings of the study overall: Expanded thyroid clonotypes (above 0.001) were mostly also found in blood. Through a model of 13 V-J features, ophthalmopathy was separated from stable hyperthyroidism.

Hyperthyroidism had been newly diagnosed in patients aged 18 to 65, and its duration was under 2 months. V gave up 2 bases and J gave up 0 bases, with 11 bases separating them. This CDR3 has 16 amino acids. Germline V gene sequence: CDR1 SGHVS, CDR2 FQNEAQ. The investigators amplified TCR beta CDR3 regions from RNA transcripts. TCR CDR3 regions were first amplified by RT-PCR with HTBI primers. TCRdb re-called the multiplex PCR reads with MiXCR, one entry per CDR3 protein. Among about 290,000 distinct CDR3 sequences listed, roughly 15% were seen once. This clonotype was observed many times. The target antigen is unknown.

V and J are TRBV7-8 and TRBJ2-4; D is perhaps TRBD1 (5 bases). Material for sequencing was blood. This clonotype was sampled from a young man with Graves' hyperthyroidism. As DNA, the CDR3 is TGTGCCAGCAGCTTAAAGTGGGGCTTAGCCAAAAACATTCAGTACTTC. Protein product: CASSLKWGLAKNIQYF.